The clone carrying this TCR beta chain is a singleton in its sample. This specimen comes from a study of blood T cell repertoires in COVID-19. Study in general: Sites across the United States, Italy and Spain contributed samples from acute and convalescent COVID-19. PBMCs, B-cell-depleted T cells, or T cells were the source of the cDNA or gDNA that made up the material.

Germline lookup yields CDR1 SGHTA and CDR2 FQGTGA. The ends lost 5 bases at V and 0 bases at J; junction bases unmatched: 6. The CDR3 sequence is 16 residues long. In the study's own analysis: Reference gene primer amplification yielded estimated nucleated cell counts. Repertoires were generated with immunoSEQ multiplex PCR, while TCRdb's copy carries only in-frame clones and drops some. Clonal size and the V and J genes are those of that table, whereas D and trimming came from the DNA. The sample has 360,000 or so clones; 90% are singletons. The rearrangement uses TRBV7-3 and TRBJ2-3, with 9 positions matching TRBD2. The TCR originated in a man younger than 35 with active or convalescent COVID-19. Source material: peripheral blood. Here the CDR3 DNA reads TGTGCCAGCAGCGCCCTACTAGCGGGCAGCACAGATACGCAGTATTTT. Its translation is CASSALLAGSTDTQYF.